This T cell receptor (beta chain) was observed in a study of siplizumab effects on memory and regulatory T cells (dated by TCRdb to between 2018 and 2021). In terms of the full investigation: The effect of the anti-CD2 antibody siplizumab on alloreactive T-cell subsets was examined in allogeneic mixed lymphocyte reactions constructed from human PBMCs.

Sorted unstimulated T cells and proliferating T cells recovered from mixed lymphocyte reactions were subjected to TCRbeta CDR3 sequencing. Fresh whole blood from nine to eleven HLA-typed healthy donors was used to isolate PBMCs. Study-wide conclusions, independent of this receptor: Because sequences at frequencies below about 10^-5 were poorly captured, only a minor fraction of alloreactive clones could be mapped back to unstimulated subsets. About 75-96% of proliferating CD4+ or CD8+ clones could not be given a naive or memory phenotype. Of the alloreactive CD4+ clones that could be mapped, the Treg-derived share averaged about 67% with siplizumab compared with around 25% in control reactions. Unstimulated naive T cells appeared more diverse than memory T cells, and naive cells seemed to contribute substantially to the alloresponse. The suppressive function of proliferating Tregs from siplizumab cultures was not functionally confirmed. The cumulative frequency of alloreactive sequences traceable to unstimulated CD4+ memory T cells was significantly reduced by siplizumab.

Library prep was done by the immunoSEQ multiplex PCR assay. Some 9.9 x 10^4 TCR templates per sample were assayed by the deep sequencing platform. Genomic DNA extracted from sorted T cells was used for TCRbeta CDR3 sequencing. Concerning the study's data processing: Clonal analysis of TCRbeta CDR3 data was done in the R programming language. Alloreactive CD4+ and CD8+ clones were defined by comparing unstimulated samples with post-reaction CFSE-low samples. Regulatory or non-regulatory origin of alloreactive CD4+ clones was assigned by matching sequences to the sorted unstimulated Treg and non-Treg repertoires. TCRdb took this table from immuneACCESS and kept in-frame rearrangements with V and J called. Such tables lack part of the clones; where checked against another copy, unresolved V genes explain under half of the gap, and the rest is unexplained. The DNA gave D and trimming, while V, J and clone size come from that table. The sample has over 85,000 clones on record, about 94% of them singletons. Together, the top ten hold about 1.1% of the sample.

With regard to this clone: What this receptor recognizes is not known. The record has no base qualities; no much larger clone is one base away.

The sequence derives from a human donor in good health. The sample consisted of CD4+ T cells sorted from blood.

The base sequence is TGTGCCAGCAGTGAAGTTGGGAAGGGAAGGACTGAAGCTTTCTTT. Its protein reads: CASSEVGKGRTEAFF. The sequence links TRBV6-1 to TRBJ1-1; there is no confident call for the D gene. Cut back by 1 base and 5 bases, the V and J ends lie 14 bases apart. According to the germline V gene, CDR1 reads MNHNS and CDR2 reads SASEGT. The CDR3 numbers 15 residues from cysteine through phenylalanine. This entry keeps only the CDR3 DNA: 45 bases, framed from base 1.